This entry features one T cell receptor (beta chain) sequence. Its antigen is unknown. The data originate from a study of T cells in Graves' hyperthyroidism and ophthalmopathy. Regarding the study as a whole: Most thyroid clonotypes that were expanded above 0.001 also turned up in blood.

TCR beta CDR3 sequences were amplified from RNA transcripts. When the TCR CDR3 underwent first-round RT-PCR, the HTBI primer set was used. TCRdb recomputed calls from the multiplex PCR reads with MiXCR, one row per CDR3 protein. The sample yields around 570,000 distinct CDR3 sequences, just under 20% seen once. The PBMCs had their origin in 10 ml of fresh peripheral blood. This CDR3 has 15 amino acids. The germline gives CDR1 SGHTA, CDR2 FQGNSA. The V segment lost 6 bases and the J segment 4 bases; nucleotides outside the gene matches: 8. Sample: blood. The TCR sequence derives from a man aged 40-50 years with Graves' ophthalmopathy. The genes are TRBV7-2 and TRBJ2-5, with TRBD1 identical over 10 bases. The CDR3 sequence: CASSFRQGAPETQYF. The CDR3 nucleotides read TGTGCCAGCAGTTTTAGACAGGGGGCCCCAGAGACCCAGTACTTC.